This T cell receptor (beta chain) derives from a study of siplizumab effects on memory and regulatory T cells. Study-wide results and limits: Both greater diversity than memory cells and a major contribution to the alloresponse seemed to characterize naive T cells.

Method: immunoSEQ multiplex PCR; TCRdb's copy keeps in-frame clones and lacks some. The sample records around 110,000 clones, around 94% being singletons. Comment on this clone: What it binds is not known.

CDR1 and CDR2 (germline): SGHNT, YYREEE (reference sequence). The CDR3 spans 12 residues. V was clipped by 0 bases and J by 3 bases, with 4 bases between them. This sequence was found in a human donor in good health. The chain carries TRBV5-4 and TRBJ2-7; D is unresolved. The specimen was non-Treg CD4+ T cells sorted from blood. The CDR3 here is CASSLDRYEQYF. Written as DNA, the CDR3 is TGTGCCAGCAGCTTGGACCGCTACGAGCAGTACTTC.